The present entry profiles one T cell receptor beta chain with its context. The sample belongs to a study of CD8+ T cells in alopecia areata. The authors extracted RNA and reverse transcribed it into cDNA as the sequencing template. The data were produced by immunoSEQ multiplex PCR, yet TCRdb's version contains in-frame clones alone and is incomplete. Counted here are some 190,000 clones, more than 50% occurring once; the ten biggest clones make up 1%. Treatment defined: oral pan-JAK inhibitor, 5-10 mg twice daily. V was clipped by 4 bases and J by 9 bases, with 13 bases between them. The CDR3 loop spans 13 amino acids. Germline CDR1 is SNHLY and CDR2 is FYNNEI.

The starting material was CD4+ T cells sorted from blood, obtained at week 24, from a patient treated with tofacitinib. The chain joins TRBV2 to TRBJ1-5; D possibly corresponds to TRBD1 (5 bases). The TCR comes from a human donor with alopecia areata. In DNA, the CDR3 is TGTGCCAGCAGTGTGGGGGTCCAAGGGCCCCAGCATTTT. It codes for CASSVGVQGPQHF.